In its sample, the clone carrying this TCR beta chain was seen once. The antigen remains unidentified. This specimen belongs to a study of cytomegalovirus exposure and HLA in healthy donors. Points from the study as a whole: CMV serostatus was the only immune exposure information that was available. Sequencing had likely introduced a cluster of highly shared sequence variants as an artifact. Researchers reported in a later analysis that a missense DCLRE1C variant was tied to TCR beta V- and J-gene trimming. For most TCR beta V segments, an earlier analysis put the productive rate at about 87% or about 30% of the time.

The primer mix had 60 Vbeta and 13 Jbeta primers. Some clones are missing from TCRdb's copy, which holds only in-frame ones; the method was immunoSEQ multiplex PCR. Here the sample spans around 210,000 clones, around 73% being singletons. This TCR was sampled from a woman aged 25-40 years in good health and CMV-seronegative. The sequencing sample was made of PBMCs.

CDR3 sequence: CASNRGLAGGTALDEQYF. The CDR3, as DNA: TGTGCCAGCAACAGGGGACTAGCGGGAGGAACCGCCCTCGACGAGCAGTACTTC. V is TRBV28 and J is TRBJ2-7; 15 bases are shared with TRBD2. CDR1 MDHEN and CDR2 SYDVKM come from the germline V gene. The CDR3 runs 18 residues. V was clipped by 7 bases and J by 5 bases; unmatched bases: 15.